This TCR beta chain was sequenced during a study of control samples from healthy donors and cancer patients. Measured with immunoSEQ multiplex PCR; TCRdb has only the in-frame clones, and not every one. This sample has around 48,000 clones, with over 90% found just once. Germline CDR1 and CDR2: LNHDA and SQIVND (reference sequence). The CDR3 is 16 residues long. V dropped 4 bases and J dropped 9 bases, with 24 bases sitting between them. Sequenced: PBMCs. This TCR was recovered from a woman in her forties or fifties with head and neck cancer. The chain has TRBV19 and TRBJ2-5, with TRBD2 as a possible D gene (6 bases). CDR3 coding DNA: TGTGCCAGTAGTACTCCGGGACTGGTGCACGGTGGGTCCCAGTACTTC. Protein: CASSTPGLVHGGSQYF.